The next 3 T cell receptor beta chains were all read from a single sample in a study of PD-1 blockade in classical Hodgkin lymphoma. Each patient relapsed following autologous stem cell transplantation, and prior brentuximab vedotin exposure differed. TCRdb keeps only in-frame clones here, not all; method: immunoSEQ multiplex PCR. The table lists 90,000 to 100,000 clones, roughly 92% of them singletons. This sample comprised peripheral blood mononuclear cells (PBMCs), obtained at baseline. The receptor set was obtained from a human donor with classical Hodgkin lymphoma.

The V call is TRBV27, the J call TRBJ1-5, with 7 nucleotides matching TRBD1. The CDR3 has 14 amino acids. Germline-derived CDR1 and CDR2 are MNHEY and SMNVEV (reference sequence). V lost 6 bases and J lost 0; bases outside the gene matches: 2. CDR3 coding DNA: TGTGCCAGCAGGGGACAGAATAGCAATCAGCCCCAGCATTTT. Encoded protein: CASRGQNSNQPQHF.

The chain employs TRBV4-1 and TRBJ1-4; the D gene is possibly TRBD1 (5 bases). Per germline, CDR1 MGHRA and CDR2 YSYEKL. This CDR3 spans 15 amino acids. Trimming shortened V by 4 bases and J by 2 bases, and 11 bases separated the two germline ends. The CDR3: CASSRAGFTNEKLFF. CDR3 bases: TGCGCCAGCAGCCGGGCAGGGTTTACTAATGAAAAACTGTTTTTT.

The V call is TRBV6-6, the J call TRBJ2-7; no firm D call. Trimming took off 6 bases at V and 4 bases at J, with 16 bases between the two ends. Germline CDR1 reads MNHNY; CDR2 reads SVGAGI (reference sequence). The CDR3 loop spans 14 amino acids. In DNA, the CDR3 is TGTGCCAGCAGCCACGATCCTACGTATTACGAGCAGTACTTC. Translation gives CASSHDPTYYEQYF.